This T cell receptor beta chain was recorded in a study of shared clonotypes between healthy human individuals. Notes on the study in general: Generally, naive subsets came out with larger estimated richness than memory subsets. Large sequencing depth failed to make sorted-subset sequencing complete, rarefaction showed.

Germline V gene data show CDR1 as MNHEY and CDR2 as SMNVEV (reference sequence). This CDR3 region has 15 residues. V gave up 5 bases and J gave up 1 base; unmatched junction bases: 5. The sorted-subset replicate PCRs were given 200 ng DNA, which is around 29,000 T cell genomes. Clones were sequenced by immunoSEQ multiplex PCR, and TCRdb holds only the in-frame ones, with some missing. The sample shows over 2,000,000 clones, around 95% of them seen only once. A word on this clone: What it recognizes is unknown.

The naive CD8 subset, CD45RO-negative cells positively selected for CCR7, excluded terminally differentiated effector memory CD45RA+ cells. Sequencing was carried out using naive CD8+ T cells from PBMCs. This chain uses TRBV27 with TRBJ2-3, with 8 bases matching TRBD2. This clonotype was sampled from a young man in good health. Some clones in this sample may be carry-over from other donors' samples. The CDR3 DNA sequence: TGTGCCAGCAGTACCGGACTAGCAGGCACAGATACGCAGTATTTT. It specifies CASSTGLAGTDTQYF.